The entry below gives a single T cell receptor beta chain sequence along with its context. Its recognized antigen is unknown. No base-level quality is on record; no much larger clone is a single base apart. Germline trimming amounts to 0 bases on V and 5 bases on J, with 7 as the count of junction bases outside the gene matches. Measured from the cysteine to the phenylalanine, the CDR3 is 15 residues long. Only CDR3 DNA is held: 45 bases, read in frame from base 1. Per the germline V gene, KGHSH is the CDR1 and LQKENI is the CDR2. To prepare the library, the immunoSEQ multiplex PCR assay was applied. For the multiplex PCR, a mixture combining 60 forward primers for TCR Vbeta segments and 13 reverse primers for TCR Jbeta segments was used. The CDR3 region of rearranged TCR beta genes was amplified from genomic DNA with a multiplex PCR assay. The amplified TCR beta libraries were sequenced on the Illumina HiSeq System as 87-base-pair reads. The paper's data handling went like this. A later analysis tallied approximately 87 million unique TCR beta chains across the 666 repertoires, and about 10 million of those chains were shared by two or more donors. Raw reads were error-corrected and collapsed into unique sequences by a nearest-neighbor algorithm in which closely related sequences were merged to remove PCR and sequencing errors. To assign V, D and J gene segments, CDR3 sequences were aligned to IMGT reference sequences. For a sequence to be retained, at least a six-nucleotide match to both a V gene segment and a J gene segment was required. A rearrangement counted as productive if the CDR3 had no stop codons and remained in frame with V and J, and every other rearrangement counted as non-productive. CDR3 was defined by IMGT convention, running from the second conserved V-encoded cysteine to the conserved J-encoded phenylalanine. The earlier analysis of about 610 of the donors excluded sequences that lacked an unambiguous match to a single V gene segment. An earlier analysis of 500 to 600 of the donors classified V segments as functional when productive rearrangements were above 56.7% and as segregating when the standard deviation between donors was above 5%. To diagnose cytomegalovirus status from the catalog of TCR beta chain sequences, a statistical classification framework was built. In a later analysis, TCR nucleotide sequences were compared against IMGT/GENE-DB human TR gene sequences so that V and J genes could be assigned. Using the TCRdist pipeline, a later analysis assigned CDR3 sequences along with most-parsimonious VDJ recombination scenarios. In a later analysis, each TCR beta chain was defined by its CDR3 amino acid sequence together with its V-gene family, and reads lacking a unique V-gene family were excluded. To address suspected cross-contamination and a sequencing artifact, a later analysis removed around 590 highly shared, low-generation-probability nucleotide sequences. In a later analysis, a clonal expansion index was calculated for each public chain from normalized within-repertoire ranks of inferred template counts. Generation probabilities in a later analysis came from a VDJ recombination model fitted to out-of-frame rearrangements, and those results were checked against IGoR. In a later analysis, TCR-TCR, TCR-HLA and TCR-CMV co-occurrence was scored with hypergeometric tests, and a repertoire-size bias correction was applied to TCR pairs. To estimate false discovery rates, a later analysis permuted the HLA or CMV assignments 20 times. In a later analysis, co-occurring TCRs were grouped using DBSCAN, with TCRdist sequence similarity added in when clustering inside HLA-allele-positive subsets. Co-occurrence clustering excluded repertoires with fewer than 30,000 or more than 120,000 public chains, plus five with anomalous nucleotide sharing. TCRdb carries this immuneACCESS record with in-frame sequences only. Its versions omit some clonotypes, under half of them owing to an unresolved V gene in the studies checked, with the rest unexplained. D and trimming were read from the DNA, whereas the V and J calls and clone size are those reported in that table. The sample data list some 150,000 clones, and about four fifths of these were observed just once. The top ten hold approximately 1% of the sample.

The data originate from a study of cytomegalovirus exposure and HLA in healthy donors (dated by TCRdb to the late 2010s). About the study as a whole: An earlier analysis of roughly 630 of the donors reported approximately 300 Gb of sequence data and roughly 110 million unique TCR beta sequences from approximately 180 million T cells. A later analysis re-examined previously published TCR beta repertoires from 600 to 700 donors and added high-resolution HLA genotyping to investigate patterns of TCR occurrence. In the later analysis, no new phenotypic data were used to find candidate immune exposures; instead, reliance was placed on TCR beta sequences and their occurrence across donors. HLA typing included class I and class II loci at four-digit resolution. About 280 gigabases of sequencing data and tens of millions of unique TCR sequences made up an early release that covered 500 to 650 HLA-typed donors. The study profiled the T cell repertoires of about 720 subjects by immunosequencing and related them to cytomegalovirus serostatus. Every discovery cohort repertoire had been produced on one sequencing platform. An earlier analysis of roughly 580 of the donors used high-throughput TCR beta sequencing to judge whether each TCR beta V gene segment behaved as functional or pseudogenic. The number of donors typed differed by locus, with 629-630 for A, B, C, DRB1 and DQB1, around 560 for DQA1, 600 to 610 for DPA1, and some 440 for DPB1. To predict cytomegalovirus infection status, the study brought together high-throughput TCR immunosequencing, statistical association of individual TCRs with disease status, and machine learning. On average, around 200,000 unique TCR beta nucleotide sequences were sequenced per donor among a few hundred genotyped donors of the cohort, with roughly 18% of those sequences being non-productive. Of the approximately 400 genotyped donors, 65% to 90% fell in the genetic ancestry cluster associated with self-reported Caucasian donors. The aim of the study was to test whether cataloging public T cell receptors could identify signatures of past pathogen exposure. Donor age, sex, ethnicity and CMV serostatus were compiled alongside the repertoire data. Because of strong linkage in the cohort, 5 or 6 DR-DQ haplotypes were treated as single units for association and clustering. Besides the first cohort of roughly 660 subjects, a separate validation cohort made up of 120 or so different subjects was used. In a later genetic analysis, genome-wide SNP genotypes for 398 of the 666 donors were used, and that subset was treated as a discovery cohort. The paper's findings and limits, for the study overall: Because HLA typing was unavailable for some donors at each locus, only the typed subset was used in association tests. According to a later analysis, parvovirus B19, influenza, CMV and Epstein-Barr virus appeared linked to several top co-occurrence clusters. In an earlier analysis of fewer than 700 of the donors, most TCR beta V segments appeared in productive rearrangements about 87% or about 30% of the time, broadly matching IMGT annotations. Sequencing depth was assumed to be roughly uniform across donors in the presence/absence analyses, though that assumption may not hold. At a false discovery rate of 0.05, a later analysis linked 16,951 TCR beta sequences to specific HLA alleles. Linkage disequilibrium might explain the correlated functional status among segregating V segments, but an unknown experimental factor could not be excluded. V-gene and J-gene trimming of TCR beta chains was associated with a missense DCLRE1C variant in a later genetic analysis, and the association was replicated in an independent cohort. Because the 87-base-pair reads could not distinguish some IMGT-functional V segments, including TRBV6-2 and TRBV6-3, those segments were excluded. The only immune exposure information available for the cohort was CMV serostatus. Across donors, most TCR sequences were observed very rarely, whereas some public TCRs were present in many individuals. Because counts were too low, 15 to 20 rarely observed V segments, including chromosome 9 orphons, were left out of the earlier analysis of 500 to 650 of the donors. According to the authors, the approach could potentially be generalized to other disease states and immunological phenotypes. Only TCR beta chains were sequenced in this cohort, and the absence of alpha or paired-chain data limited detectable features. The study gave a list of around 170 TCR beta chains associated with cytomegalovirus. In a later analysis, TCR association rates were found to vary across HLA loci, with the most associated TCRs seen for DRB1 alleles and the fewest for HLA-C alleles. In a later analysis, HLA-associated TCR beta chains were found to be more clonally expanded and to have lower generation probabilities than equally common non-associated chains. A further reported finding was that TCR beta sequences accurately predicted the HLA-A and HLA-B alleles for most subjects in the first cohort. In vitro tests confirmed that three of the cytomegalovirus-associated TCR beta chains recognize cytomegalovirus antigens. The classifier was reported to diagnose cytomegalovirus status with high specificity and sensitivity in both the original and validation cohorts. When HLA alleles, especially DR and DQ, strongly co-occurred, TCR associations were difficult to assign to individual alleles. Most CMV-associated TCR beta chains appeared to be HLA-restricted in a later analysis, and the HLA associations seemed to be driven largely by CMV exposure. A group of highly shared sequence variants was considered likely to be a technical artifact of the sequencing pipeline. A later genetic analysis reported fewer N-insertions in productive TCRs among donors in an Asian-associated ancestry cluster than the roughly 620-donor mean.

In total, approximately 610 healthy bone marrow donors made up the cohort. At the time of sampling, all cohort members were nominally healthy, though unrecorded immune exposures were likely present. The donor was CMV seronegative and was included in the group of 352 seronegative cohort members. A peripheral blood sample was provided by each donor, and peripheral blood mononuclear cells were used for TCR beta sequencing. The Qiagen DNeasy Blood Extraction Kit was used to extract genomic DNA from the blood cell samples. This clonotype was obtained from a male donor in good health and CMV-seronegative. This receptor chain uses TRBV18 and TRBJ2-7, and TRBD2 matches 7 of the central bases. Source material: PBMCs. For the CDR3, the sequence is CASSPPGGRGHEQYF. The nucleotide sequence reads TGTGCCAGCTCACCACCGGGAGGGAGAGGCCACGAGCAGTACTTC.